This TCR beta chain was recovered during a study of Ad26.COV2.S vaccination and SARS-CoV-2 variants. Sequenced by immunoSEQ multiplex PCR; TCRdb stores in-frame clones only, minus some. The sample carries roughly 350,000 clones, 70% to 90% recorded once. Described treatment: some 19 received Ad26.COV2.S at low or high dose, single or two shots; about 5 received placebo; per-sample allocation not given. Collection of samples fell on day 63 after the first vaccine or placebo injection. SARS-CoV-2 spike from the Wuhan strain was encoded by the vaccine, an Ad26 vector. This CDR3 spans 16 amino acids. The germline V gene encodes CDR1 SGDLS and CDR2 YYNGEE. V was trimmed by 1 base and J by 0 bases, leaving 14 bases between them.

The chain recombines TRBV9 with TRBJ2-7; D gene uncertain. The sequencing used peripheral blood, collected in a trial of Ad26.COV2.S vaccine versus placebo. This TCR was sampled from a person between 18 and 65 years old who received the Ad26.COV2.S COVID-19 vaccine or a placebo. Here the CDR3 DNA reads TGTGCCAGCAGCGTATCGTCCAGAGAGAGCTCCTACGAGCAGTACTTC. It encodes CASSVSSRESSYEQYF.